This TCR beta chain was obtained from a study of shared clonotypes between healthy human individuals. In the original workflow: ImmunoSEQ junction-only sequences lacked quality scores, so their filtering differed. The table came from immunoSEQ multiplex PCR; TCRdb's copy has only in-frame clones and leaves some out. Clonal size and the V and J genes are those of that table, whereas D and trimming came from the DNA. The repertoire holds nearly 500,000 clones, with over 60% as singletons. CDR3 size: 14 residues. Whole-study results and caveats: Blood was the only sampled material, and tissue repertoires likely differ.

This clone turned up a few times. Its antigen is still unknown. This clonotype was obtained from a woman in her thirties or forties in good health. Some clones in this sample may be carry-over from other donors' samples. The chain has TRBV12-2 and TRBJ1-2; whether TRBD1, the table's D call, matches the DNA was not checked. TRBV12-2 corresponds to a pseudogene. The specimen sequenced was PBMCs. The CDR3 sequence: CASSQRQGSHGYTF. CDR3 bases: TGTGCCAGCAGCCAACGACAGGGAAGCCATGGCTACACCTTC.